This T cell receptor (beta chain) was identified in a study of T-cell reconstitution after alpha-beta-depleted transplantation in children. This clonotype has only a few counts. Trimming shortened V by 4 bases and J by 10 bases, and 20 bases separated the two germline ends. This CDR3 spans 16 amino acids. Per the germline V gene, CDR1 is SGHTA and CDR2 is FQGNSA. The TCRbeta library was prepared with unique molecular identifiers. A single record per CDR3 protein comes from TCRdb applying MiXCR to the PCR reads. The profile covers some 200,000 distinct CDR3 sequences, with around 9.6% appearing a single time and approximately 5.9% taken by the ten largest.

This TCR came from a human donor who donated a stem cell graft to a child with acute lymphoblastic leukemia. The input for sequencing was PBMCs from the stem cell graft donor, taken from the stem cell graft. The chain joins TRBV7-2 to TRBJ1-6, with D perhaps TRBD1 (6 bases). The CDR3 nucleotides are TGTGCCAGCAGCTCGATACAGGGCTCCCCAGCCTCACCCCTCCACTTT. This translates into CASSSIQGSPASPLHF.